This T cell receptor (beta chain) was documented in a study of OX40 agonist ivuxolimab in advanced cancers. Study-wide findings and caveats: Averaged across samples, CD8+ T cells carried more expanded clones than CD4+ did. Normalized expansion of T-cell clones was also low for some nonresponders. At 0.1 to 3.0 mg/kg and by week 6, CD4+ and CD8+ T cells in the blood had expanded clonally.

In this sample, this clone turned up a few times. Its target is unknown. CDR3 length: 16 amino acids. Between the trimmed V and J ends, which lost 0 bases and 5 bases, there was a span of 16 bases. CDR1 is LGHNA and CDR2 is YSLEER in the germline V gene. Patients with a history of autoimmune disease or on systemic immunosuppression were excluded. Produced via immunoSEQ multiplex PCR; TCRdb's table is partial and in-frame only. The data hold about 16,000 clones, with over 90% observed a single time. The receptor's source is an adult with an advanced solid tumor such as melanoma, head and neck, liver or kidney cancer. The source was CD4+ or CD8+ T cells sorted from blood, collected in a trial of the OX40 agonist ivuxolimab. The rearrangement joins TRBV4-3 to TRBJ2-5; a possible D gene is TRBD1 (6 bases). The CDR3 loop reads CASSQDRGQPTETQYF. CDR3 coding DNA: TGCGCCAGCAGCCAAGATCGGGGACAACCTACGGAGACCCAGTACTTC.